The clone carrying this T cell receptor (beta chain) was seen only once. The antigen remains unidentified. One entry per CDR3 protein results from TCRdb running MiXCR on the reads. The data show around 440,000 distinct CDR3 sequences, approximately 11% seen once. The data stem from a study of T cell repertoires in cytomegalovirus infection. Turning to the study itself: It was the public TCR beta signatures that indicated both CMV infection and matching HLA type.

This CDR3 spans 14 amino acids. V trimming: 2 bases; J trimming: 7 bases; junction bases outside the gene matches: 3. CDR1 and CDR2 (germline): SGHTA, FQGTGA. Whole-study results and caveats: What dominated the ex vivo response were HLA-C-restricted CMV-specific TCR beta clonotypes.

This clonotype originated in a human donor in good health (CMV status not recorded). Some clones in this sample may be carry-over from other donors' samples. The specimen sequenced was PBMCs. The rearrangement uses TRBV7-3 and TRBJ2-1, with 9 bases matching TRBD2. CDR3 sequence reads: CASSLGRGGNEQFF. The CDR3 DNA sequence: TGTGCCAGCAGCTTAGGGCGGGGGGGAAATGAGCAGTTCTTC.